This entry describes one T cell receptor (beta chain). As yet, its antigen is unknown. Here immunoSEQ multiplex PCR was the method, and the copy in TCRdb shows in-frame clones only, minus some. The top ten hold approximately 5.2% of the sample, which has approximately 110,000 clones, 87% seen once. This specimen comes from a study of T cell responses to AZD1222 COVID-19 vaccine. Study context: Investigators merged groups given second doses at roughly 4 or roughly 12 weeks. Study outcomes and limitations: It was only after the peak T cell response that any repertoires were sampled. Baseline seropositives among AZD1222 recipients totaled only 5 to 7.

The V and J ends lost 0 bases and 2 bases respectively, with 10 bases between them. CDR1 is GTSNPN, CDR2 SVGIG, per germline (reference sequence). This CDR3 contains 14 residues. This specimen consisted of peripheral blood, obtained on day 0 of AZD1222 vaccination. This TCR derives from an adult in good health. This sequence joins TRBV30 and TRBJ1-2; D gene ambiguous. The CDR3 protein is CAWSVRGRNYGYTF. The CDR3 DNA sequence: TGTGCCTGGAGTGTTCGCGGTCGGAACTATGGCTACACCTTC.